A selection of T cell receptor beta chains follows, all from one sample in a study of monozygotic twins with inflammatory bowel disease. TCRdb re-called the 5' RACE reads and catalogs CDR3 proteins one per entry, DNA excluded. The sample table sets out a few hundred thousand distinct CDR3 sequences. Sequencing input: blood. All receptors derive from a human donor with ulcerative colitis or Crohn's disease, or a healthy co-twin of an affected twin (not recorded which). The CDR3 runs from the conserved cysteine through the conserved F or W.

>TRBJ2-1|TRBV9
CASSTTTGAPFNEQFF
>TRBJ1-4|TRBV7-2
CASSLDRLSKLFF
>TRBJ2-3|TRBV18
CASSPRSPRSDTQYF
>TRBJ1-2|TRBV6-1
CASLGGSWDGYTF
>TRBJ2-2|TRBV20-1
CSAITGHGELFF
>TRBJ1-1|TRBV12-3/TRBV12-4
CASIPTETAGAFF
>TRBJ2-3|TRBV5-6
CASSLGIGTDTQYF
>TRBJ2-3|TRBV20-1
CSASRDTDTQYF
>TRBJ2-1|TRBV7-3
CASSTKGTEQFF
>TRBJ1-1|TRBV7-8
CASSFGGSSLEAFF
>TRBJ2-7|TRBV15
CATSGGLDIAYEQYF
>TRBJ2-5|TRBV5-4
CASSLAGGIETQYF
>TRBJ1-6|TRBV12-3/TRBV12-4
CASSLRAPNSPLHF
>TRBJ1-5|TRBV28
CASTLPGTGGGQPQHF
>TRBJ2-1|TRBV5-1
CASSFPIYNEQFF
>TRBJ2-1|TRBV7-9
CASSRRTQSSYNEQFF
>TRBJ1-2|TRBV7-2
CASSSPRQGGGYTF
>TRBJ1-1|TRBV29-1
CSVRSGGFVVNTEAFF
>TRBJ2-7|TRBV6-1
CASSDSGGWTYEQYF
>TRBJ2-7|TRBV6-6
CAIRRGNEQYF
>TRBJ2-1|TRBV18
CASSPIRTSGGSPTYNEQFF